This TCR beta chain derives from a study of molecular identifiers for immune sequencing clone quantification (dated by TCRdb to the late 2010s). About the study as a whole: For a replicate experiment, the RNA from either about 20,000 or 100,000 naive CD8 T cells was divided into five aliquots, and four of those aliquots went on to sequencing. CD8 T cells were used in a methods study to benchmark molecular-identifier clustering-based TCR repertoire sequencing (MIDCIRS) and TCR RNA copy counting. Study-wide findings and limitations: Highly expanded clone sizes could be underestimated if identical TCR molecules share a barcode. Naive libraries contained spiked-in Jurkat TCR RNA (around ten copies' worth), which is not part of the donor repertoire. Clones above 20 RNA copies held over 99% of molecules in CMV-specific effector cells but under 1% in naive cells. A single cell's worth of spiked-in Jurkat TCR RNA was reported detectable even among one million naive CD8 T cells. Without barcode sub-clustering, chimeric consensus sequences inflated TCR diversity; chimeras reached as high as 47%. Modeling estimated around 3.2 recovered TCR RNA copies per cell, compared with about 9.3 by digital PCR, which implies roughly 30% capture efficiency.

V sheds 6 bases and J sheds 5 bases, leaving 19 bases between their ends. According to the germline V gene (reference sequence), CDR1 reads DFQATT and CDR2 reads SNEGSKA. Counted from cysteine to phenylalanine, this CDR3 has 15 amino acids. Only the CDR3 DNA is retained, 45 bases long and in frame from the first base. This clonotype came up a few times. Its antigen remains undetermined. It has no much larger one-base neighbor in the sample; base qualities were not kept. Libraries of naive CD8 T cells were built from about 19,000 to 1,100,000 sorted cells, with 10%, 30% or 50% of the purified RNA used. Naive CD8 T cells, defined as CD8+CD4-CCR7+CD45RA+, were FACS-sorted into RLT Plus buffer on a BD FACSAria II. Around 11 TCR copies' worth of Jurkat RNA were spiked into roughly 20,000-1,000,000 naive CD8 T cell samples to test detection sensitivity. CD8 T cells were enriched with RosetteSep CD8+ T Cell Enrichment Cocktail and Ficoll-Paque, followed by ACK red cell lysis.

The receptor library was made with PCR. TCRdb lists the instrument as Illumina HiSeq 4000. Bulk TCR libraries were generated as previously described, with the TCR primers listed in Table S5 used. The Qiagen AllPrep DNA/RNA kit was used to purify total RNA. Reads from multiple sequencing runs of the same library were pooled before analysis. In the original analysis: Reads were retained only if their TCR constant sequence matched exactly, and those retained reads were trimmed to 150 nt and grouped according to their 12-nt molecular barcodes. Reads inside each barcode group were sub-clustered using a 15% Levenshtein threshold, and a quality-weighted consensus sequence was constructed for each RNA molecule. Non-functional sequences were excluded, and lower-count sequences lying one edit away from another sequence were also excluded. Barcode sub-clusters with fewer than 20% of the maximum read count were removed, based on fitting two negative binomial distributions. The public reads were reprocessed in TCRdb via fastp at Q25 and MiXCR, keeping in-frame beta chains. Rows merge per CDR3 protein into single entries with the most common DNA and genes. What appears here as the V and J calls and clone size reflects TCRdb's work, not the paper's. The sample has more than 300,000 distinct CDR3 sequences on record, about 22% of them singletons. The ten largest make up approximately 0.84% of the sample.

This sequence originates from a human donor in good health. Some libraries in this study had Jurkat cell RNA spiked in. The source material was naive CD8+ T cells from blood, with Jurkat cell RNA spiked in. Sample cell subset or site, as interpreted from the label and publication: FACS-sorted CD8+CD4-CCR7+CD45RA+ naive T cells. The chain joins TRBV20-1 to TRBJ1-4; no D gene call is confident. At the DNA level, the sequence is TGCAGTGCCGTACCGGGTCTCTCCGGGAATGAAAAACTGTTTTTT. Its coded protein is CSAVPGLSGNEKLFF.